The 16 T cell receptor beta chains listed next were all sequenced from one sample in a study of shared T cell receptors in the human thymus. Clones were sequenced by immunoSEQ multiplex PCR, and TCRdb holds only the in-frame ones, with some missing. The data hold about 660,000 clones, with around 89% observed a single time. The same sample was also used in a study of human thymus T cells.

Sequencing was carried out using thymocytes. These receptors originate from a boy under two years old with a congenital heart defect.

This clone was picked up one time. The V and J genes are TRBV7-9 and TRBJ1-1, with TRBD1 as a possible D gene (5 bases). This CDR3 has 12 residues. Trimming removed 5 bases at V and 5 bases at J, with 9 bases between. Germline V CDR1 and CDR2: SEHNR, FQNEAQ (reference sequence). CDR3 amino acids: CASSAPGTEAFF. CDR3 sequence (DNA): TGTGCCAGCAGCGCCCCAGGGACTGAAGCTTTCTTT.

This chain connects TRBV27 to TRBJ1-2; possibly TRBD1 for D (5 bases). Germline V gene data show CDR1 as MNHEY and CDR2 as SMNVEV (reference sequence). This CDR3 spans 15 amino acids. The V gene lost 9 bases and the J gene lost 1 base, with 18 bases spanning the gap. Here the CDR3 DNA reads TGTGCCAGGACGACCCGACAGCTATGTAACTATGGCTACACCTTC. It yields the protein CARTTRQLCNYGYTF.

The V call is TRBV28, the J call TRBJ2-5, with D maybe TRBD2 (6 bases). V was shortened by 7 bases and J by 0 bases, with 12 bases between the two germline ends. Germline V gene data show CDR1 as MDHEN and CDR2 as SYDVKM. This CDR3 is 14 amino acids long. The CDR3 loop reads CASNERANQETQYF. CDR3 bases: TGTGCCAGCAATGAGCGGGCCAACCAAGAGACCCAGTACTTC.

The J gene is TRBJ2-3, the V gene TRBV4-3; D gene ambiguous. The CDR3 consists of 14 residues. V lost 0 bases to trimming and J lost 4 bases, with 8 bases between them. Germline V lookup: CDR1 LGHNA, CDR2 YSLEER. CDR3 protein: CASSQDNGSDTQYF. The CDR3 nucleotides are TGCGCCAGCAGCCAAGATAACGGGTCAGATACGCAGTATTTT.

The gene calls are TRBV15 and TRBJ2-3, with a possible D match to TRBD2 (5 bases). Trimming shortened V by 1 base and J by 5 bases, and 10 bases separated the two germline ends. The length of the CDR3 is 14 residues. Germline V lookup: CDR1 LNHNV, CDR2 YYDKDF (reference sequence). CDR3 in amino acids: CATSRVRVLDTQYF. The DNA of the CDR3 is TGTGCCACCAGCAGAGTGCGGGTTCTAGATACGCAGTATTTT.

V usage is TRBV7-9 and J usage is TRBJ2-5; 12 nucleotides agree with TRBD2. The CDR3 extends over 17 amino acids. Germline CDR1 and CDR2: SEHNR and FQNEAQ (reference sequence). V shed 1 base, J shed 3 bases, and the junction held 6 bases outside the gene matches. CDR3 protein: CASSLGKTSGRKETQYF. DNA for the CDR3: TGTGCCAGCAGCTTAGGGAAGACTAGCGGGAGAAAAGAGACCCAGTACTTC.

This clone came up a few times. Here the CDR3 DNA reads TGTGCCAGCAGTTTATGCGCTAGCGGGGATGCCGCCACCTACGAGCAGTACTTC. Translation: CASSLCASGDAATYEQYF. This chain connects TRBV28 to TRBJ2-7, with 9 bases lining up with TRBD2. V lost 0 bases and J lost 2; bases outside the gene matches: 11. The CDR3 covers 18 residues. Germline V gene data show CDR1 as MDHEN and CDR2 as SYDVKM. Based on the CDR3 plus reference TRBV28 and TRBJ2-7, the full variable domain is DVKVTQSSRYLVKRTGEKVFLECVQDMDHENMFWYRQDPGLGLRLIYFSYDVKMKEKGDIPEGYSVSREKKERFSLILESASTNQTSMYLCASSLCASGDAATYEQYFGPGTRLTVT.

DNA of the CDR3: TGCGCCAGCAGCCAAGATCTGGAAGGATTTCGCTGGAGTTCGTATGAAAAACTGTTTTTT. As protein: CASSQDLEGFRWSSYEKLFF. The V call is TRBV4-1, the J call TRBJ1-4; D not resolved. Germline-derived CDR1 and CDR2 are MGHRA and YSYEKL. The CDR3 length is 20 residues. The V end was cut by 0 bases, the J end by 6 bases, with 26 bases between.

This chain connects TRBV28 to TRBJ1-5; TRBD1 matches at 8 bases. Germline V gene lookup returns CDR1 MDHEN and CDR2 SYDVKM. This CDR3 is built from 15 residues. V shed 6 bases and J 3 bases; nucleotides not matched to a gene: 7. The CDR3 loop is CASRAARGPNQPQHF. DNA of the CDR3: TGTGCCAGCAGGGCAGCCAGGGGGCCCAATCAGCCCCAGCATTTT. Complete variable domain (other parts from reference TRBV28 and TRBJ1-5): DVKVTQSSRYLVKRTGEKVFLECVQDMDHENMFWYRQDPGLGLRLIYFSYDVKMKEKGDIPEGYSVSREKKERFSLILESASTNQTSMYLCASRAARGPNQPQHFGDGTRLSIL.

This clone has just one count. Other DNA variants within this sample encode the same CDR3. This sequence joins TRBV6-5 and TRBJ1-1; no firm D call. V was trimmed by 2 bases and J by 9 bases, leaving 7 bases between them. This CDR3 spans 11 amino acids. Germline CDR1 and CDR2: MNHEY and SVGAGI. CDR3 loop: CASSYGGQAFF. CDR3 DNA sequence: TGTGCCAGCAGTTACGGAGGCCAAGCTTTCTTT.

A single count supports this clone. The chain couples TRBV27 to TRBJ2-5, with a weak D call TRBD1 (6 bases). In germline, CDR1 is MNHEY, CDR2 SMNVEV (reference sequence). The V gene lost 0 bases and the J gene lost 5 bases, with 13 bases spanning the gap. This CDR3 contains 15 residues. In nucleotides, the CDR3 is TGTGCCAGCAGTTTATCGTGGGAACAGGGTGAGACCCAGTACTTC. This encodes CASSLSWEQGETQYF.

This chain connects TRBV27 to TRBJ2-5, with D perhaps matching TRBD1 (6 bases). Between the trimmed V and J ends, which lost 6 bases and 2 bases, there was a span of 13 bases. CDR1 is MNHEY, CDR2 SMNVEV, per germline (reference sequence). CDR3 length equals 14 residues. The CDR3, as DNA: TGTGCCAGCAGGACACTGGGACATCAAGAGACCCAGTACTTC. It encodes CASRTLGHQETQYF.

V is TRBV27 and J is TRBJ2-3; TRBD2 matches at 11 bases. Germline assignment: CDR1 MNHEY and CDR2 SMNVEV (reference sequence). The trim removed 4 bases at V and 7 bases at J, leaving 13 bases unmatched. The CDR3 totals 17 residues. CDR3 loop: CASSSSGLAASIYTQYF. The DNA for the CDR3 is TGTGCCAGCAGTTCCTCGGGACTAGCGGCCTCCATATATACGCAGTATTTT.

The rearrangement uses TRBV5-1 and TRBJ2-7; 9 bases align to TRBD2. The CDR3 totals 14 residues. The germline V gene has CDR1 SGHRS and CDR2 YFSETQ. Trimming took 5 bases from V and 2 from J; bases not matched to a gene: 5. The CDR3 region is CASSAGGPPYEQYF. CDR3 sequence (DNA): TGCGCCAGCAGTGCGGGAGGGCCGCCCTACGAGCAGTACTTC. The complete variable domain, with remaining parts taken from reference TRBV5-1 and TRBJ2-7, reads KAGVTQTPRYLIKTRGQQVTLSCSPISGHRSVSWYQQTPGQGLQFLFEYFSETQRNKGNFPGRFSGRQFSNSRSEMNVSTLELGDSALYLCASSAGGPPYEQYFGPGTRLTVT.

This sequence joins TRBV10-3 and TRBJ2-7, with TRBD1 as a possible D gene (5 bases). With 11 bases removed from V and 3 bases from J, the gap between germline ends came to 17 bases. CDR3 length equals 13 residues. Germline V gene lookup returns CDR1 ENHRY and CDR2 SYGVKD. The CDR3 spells CASQETEYYEQYF. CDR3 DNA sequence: TGTGCCTCCCAGGAGACAGAGTACTACGAGCAGTACTTC.

The CDR3 protein is CASSRGEETQYF. For the CDR3, the DNA is TGTGCCAGCTCCCGGGGAGAAGAGACCCAGTACTTC. This chain links TRBV18 with TRBJ2-5, with a tentative D call TRBD2 (5 bases). The CDR3 runs to 12 residues. Germline CDR1 KGHSH, CDR2 LQKENI. The V gene lost 6 bases and the J gene lost 3 bases, with 8 bases spanning the gap.